This TCR beta chain was sequenced during a study of cytomegalovirus exposure and HLA in healthy donors. The PCR ran on 60 Vbeta and 13 Jbeta primers. Method: immunoSEQ multiplex PCR; TCRdb's copy keeps in-frame clones and lacks some. The sample has roughly 63,000 clones, around 68% seen once. In germline, CDR1 is MRHNA, CDR2 SNTAGT. This CDR3 is 14 amino acids long. Between the trimmed V and J ends, which lost 6 bases and 4 bases, there was a span of 12 bases. At least ten counts were recorded for this clone. The sequenced material came from PBMCs. This chain connects TRBV6-4 to TRBJ2-2, with D possibly matching TRBD1 (6 bases). This TCR derives from a man aged 50 to 59 in good health and CMV-seropositive. The CDR3 DNA sequence: TGTGCCAGCAGCGCACAGGGCGGCACCGGGGAGCTGTTTTTT. Protein product: CASSAQGGTGELFF.